This T cell receptor beta chain came from a study of T cell repertoires in cytomegalovirus infection. Study-wide background: Both a matching HLA type and CMV infection were indicated by public TCR beta signatures.

Whole-study results and caveats: The ex vivo response showed dominance by HLA-C-restricted CMV-specific TCR beta clonotypes.

This clonotype was seen only once. What it binds is not known. One entry per CDR3 protein, called by TCRdb with MiXCR from the reads. There are over 85,000 distinct CDR3 sequences in the sample; approximately 17% occur only once, and 8% lies in the top ten. Sequencing was done on a sample of PBMCs. This receptor was identified in a human donor in good health (CMV status not recorded). Some clones in this sample may be carry-over from other donors' samples.

Here the CDR3 reads CASRSDRFNEKLFF. The CDR3 region has the DNA TGTGCCAGCAGGTCGGACAGGTTTAATGAAAAACTGTTTTTT. This sequence joins TRBV7-9 and TRBJ1-4; 7 positions agree with TRBD1. With 6 bases clipped from V and 4 bases from J, the junction kept 5 bases outside the gene matches. Germline V gives CDR1 SEHNR, CDR2 FQNEAQ (reference sequence). This CDR3 spans 14 amino acids.